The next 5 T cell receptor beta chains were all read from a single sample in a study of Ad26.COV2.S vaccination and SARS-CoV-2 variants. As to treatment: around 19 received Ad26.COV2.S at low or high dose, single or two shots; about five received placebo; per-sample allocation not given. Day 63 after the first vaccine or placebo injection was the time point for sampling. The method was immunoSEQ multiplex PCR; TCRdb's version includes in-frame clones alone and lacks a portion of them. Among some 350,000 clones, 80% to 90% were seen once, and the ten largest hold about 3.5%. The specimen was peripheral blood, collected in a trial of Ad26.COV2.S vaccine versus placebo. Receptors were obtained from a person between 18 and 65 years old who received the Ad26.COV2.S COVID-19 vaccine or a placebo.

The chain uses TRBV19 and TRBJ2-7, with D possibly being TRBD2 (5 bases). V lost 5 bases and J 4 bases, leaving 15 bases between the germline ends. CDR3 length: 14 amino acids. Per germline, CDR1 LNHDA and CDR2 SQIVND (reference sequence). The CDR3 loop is CASSFGGRDYEQYF. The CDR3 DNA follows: TGTGCCAGTAGTTTCGGAGGTCGAGATTACGAGCAGTACTTC.

The CDR3 DNA is TGTGCCAGCAGTTTGGGAGGCGCTCGTGGCTACACCTTC. It is translated as CASSLGGARGYTF. The rearrangement links TRBV6-1 to TRBJ1-2; D gene ambiguous. CDR3 length: 13 amino acids. V was clipped by 5 bases and J by 7 bases, with 14 bases between them. Germline assignment: CDR1 MNHNS and CDR2 SASEGT.

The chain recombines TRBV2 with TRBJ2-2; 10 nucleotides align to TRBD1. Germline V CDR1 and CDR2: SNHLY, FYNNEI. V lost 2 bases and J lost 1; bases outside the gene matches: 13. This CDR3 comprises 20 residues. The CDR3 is CASSETQLRTGGVNTGELFF. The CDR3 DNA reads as TGTGCCAGCAGTGAAACACAGCTAAGGACAGGGGGGGTGAACACCGGGGAGCTGTTTTTT.

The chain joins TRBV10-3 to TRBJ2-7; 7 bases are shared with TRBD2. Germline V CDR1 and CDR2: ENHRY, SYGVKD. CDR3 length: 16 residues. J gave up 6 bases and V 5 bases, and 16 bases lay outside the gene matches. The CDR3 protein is CAISPKGAGVVGEQYF. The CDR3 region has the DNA TGTGCCATCAGTCCTAAGGGTGCGGGGGTGGTTGGCGAGCAGTACTTC.

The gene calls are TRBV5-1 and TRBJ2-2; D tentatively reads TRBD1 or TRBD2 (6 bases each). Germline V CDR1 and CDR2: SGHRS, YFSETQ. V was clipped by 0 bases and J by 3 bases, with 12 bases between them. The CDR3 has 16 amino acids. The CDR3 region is CASSLVGGAYTGELFF. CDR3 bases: TGCGCCAGCAGCTTGGTCGGGGGCGCTTACACCGGGGAGCTGTTTTTT.